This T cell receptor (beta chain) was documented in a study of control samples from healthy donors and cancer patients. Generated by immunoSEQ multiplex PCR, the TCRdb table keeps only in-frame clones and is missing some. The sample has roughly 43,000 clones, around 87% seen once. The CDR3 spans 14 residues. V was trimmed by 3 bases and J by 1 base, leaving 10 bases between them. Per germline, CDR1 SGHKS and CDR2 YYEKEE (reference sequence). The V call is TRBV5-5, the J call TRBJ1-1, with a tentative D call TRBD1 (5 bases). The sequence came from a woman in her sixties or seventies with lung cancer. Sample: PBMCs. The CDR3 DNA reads TGTGCCAGCAGCTGGGCAGGGAGGAACACTGAAGCTTTCTTT. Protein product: CASSWAGRNTEAFF.